This T cell receptor beta chain came from a study of tumor-infiltrating lymphocytes in primary liver carcinoma. In the study overall: The neoplasms were of stage T1-T3 N0M0, with dimensions of about 4.2 to 10 cm across.

Regarding the study as a whole: The difference in top-250-clone fraction between tumors and blood was significant, favoring tumors (p = 0.039). For tumor-adjacent and tumor-blood pairs, overlap was less than that seen for tumor region pairs. Top clones occupying all five tumor regions numbered only about 8-25%.

CDR3 length: 13 residues. The germline V gene has CDR1 MNHEY and CDR2 SVGEGT. As regards this clonotype: Its antigen is as yet unknown. One junction end disagrees with the germline gene, perhaps due to a read error.

Total RNA and DNA came together from about 19-30 mg of bulk tissue without cell sorting. Total RNA (roughly 540 ng) served as template for TCR beta cDNA synthesis primed by a constant-region primer. Employing slightly modified ARM-PCR, three nested multiplex PCR rounds were run, and these gave rise to the TCR beta libraries. Each of the first two PCR rounds ran roughly 9 cycles with TRBV1-TRBV30 forward and C-beta reverse primers. TCRdb re-called the multiplex PCR reads with MiXCR, one entry per CDR3 protein. Of about 210,000 distinct CDR3 sequences listed, around four fifths are singletons. The chain employs TRBV6-2 or TRBV6-3 and TRBJ2-7; D remains ambiguous. The sample consisted of tumor tissue from primary liver carcinoma. This sequence was found in a man aged 40-49 years with primary liver carcinoma and hepatitis B virus infection. CDR3 sequence (DNA): TGTGCCAACAGTTACGATGTACTCTACGAGCAGTACTTC. Amino acid sequence: CANSYDVLYEQYF.